The entry below describes one TCR beta chain. This CDR3 region has 16 residues. V dropped 3 bases and J dropped 2; count of bases not matched to a gene: 4. Germline V gene data show CDR1 as WNHNN and CDR2 as SYGVQD (reference sequence). This sample was taken from a study of blood T cell repertoires in COVID-19. Study-wide context: Nucleic acid was either cDNA or gDNA, and it came from T cells, B-cell-depleted T cells, or PBMCs.

The assay was immunoSEQ multiplex PCR, and TCRdb's table has in-frame clones only and misses some. The sample contains about 260,000 clones, around nine tenths of which appear only once. Sequencing input: peripheral blood. The chain combines TRBV10-1 with TRBJ2-1, with TRBD1 matching over 10 bases. The TCR was taken from a man aged 40-50 years with active or convalescent COVID-19. The CDR3 loop reads CASSDWTGGTYNEQFF. The CDR3 bases are TGCGCCAGCAGTGACTGGACAGGGGGAACCTACAATGAGCAGTTCTTC.